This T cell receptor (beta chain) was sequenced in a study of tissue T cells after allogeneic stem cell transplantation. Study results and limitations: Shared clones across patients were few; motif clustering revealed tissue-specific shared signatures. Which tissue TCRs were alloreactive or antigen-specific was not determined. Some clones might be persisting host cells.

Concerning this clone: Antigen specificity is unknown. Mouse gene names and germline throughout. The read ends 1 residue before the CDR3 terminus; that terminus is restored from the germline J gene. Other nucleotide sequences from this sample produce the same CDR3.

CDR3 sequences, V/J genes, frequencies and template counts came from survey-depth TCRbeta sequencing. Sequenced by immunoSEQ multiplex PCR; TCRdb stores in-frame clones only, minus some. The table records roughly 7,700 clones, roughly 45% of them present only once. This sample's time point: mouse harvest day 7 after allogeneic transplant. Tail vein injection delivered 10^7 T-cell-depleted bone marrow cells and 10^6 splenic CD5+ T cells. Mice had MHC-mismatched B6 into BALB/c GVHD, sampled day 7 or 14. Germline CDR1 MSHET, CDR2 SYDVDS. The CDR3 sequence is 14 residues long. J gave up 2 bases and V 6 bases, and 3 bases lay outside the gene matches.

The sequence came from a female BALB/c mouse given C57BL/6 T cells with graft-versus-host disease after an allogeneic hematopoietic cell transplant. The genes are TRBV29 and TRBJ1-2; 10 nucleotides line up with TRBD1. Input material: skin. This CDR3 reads CASSPGQGNSDYTF. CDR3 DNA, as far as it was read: TGTGCTAGCAGCCCGGGACAGGGGAACTCCGACTACACC.